The 28 T cell receptor beta chains below were found in one sample sequenced in a study of cytomegalovirus exposure and HLA in healthy donors. The primer mix had 60 Vbeta and 13 Jbeta primers. Sequencing was performed with immunoSEQ multiplex PCR; in TCRdb, only in-frame clones are kept and a portion is missing. The sample includes about 200,000 clones, approximately 78% of them seen just once. Sequenced sample: PBMCs. The receptor source for this set is a woman in her twenties or thirties in good health and CMV-seropositive.

V and J are TRBV2 and TRBJ2-7; 7 bases align to TRBD1. The CDR3 spans 14 residues. Germline values: CDR1 SNHLY, CDR2 FYNNEI. V shed 6 bases, J shed 3 bases, and the junction held 8 bases outside the gene matches. This chain's CDR3 is CASRSGTEFYEQYF. Here the CDR3 DNA reads TGTGCCAGCAGGTCCGGGACAGAATTCTACGAGCAGTACTTC.

The genes are TRBV5-6 and TRBJ1-2; the D gene is possibly TRBD1 (6 bases). Germline V gene data show CDR1 as SGHDT and CDR2 as YYEEEE. The CDR3 sequence is 14 residues long. V lost 4 bases and J lost 8, with 18 bases in between. The CDR3 sequence is CASSTGYGGQGYTF. CDR3 nucleotides: TGTGCCAGCAGCACGGGGTACGGGGGGCAGGGCTACACCTTC.

The V call is TRBV29-1, the J call TRBJ2-1; 7 positions agree with TRBD1. Trimming removed 5 bases from V and 6 bases from J; junction bases left unmatched: 10. The germline CDR1 and CDR2 sequences are SQVTM and ANQGSEA. The CDR3 has 14 residues. The CDR3 is CSVSVAGGGNEQFF. CDR3 nucleotide sequence: TGCAGCGTTAGCGTGGCAGGGGGTGGCAATGAGCAGTTCTTC.

This clone was picked up one time. V gene TRBV30 combines with J gene TRBJ2-6; D not resolved. From germline, CDR1 is GTSNPN and CDR2 SVGIG (reference sequence). The length of the CDR3 is 13 residues. V shed 0 bases and J shed 7 bases, with 7 bases lying between them. The CDR3 region is CAWSVERANVLTF. The CDR3, as DNA: TGTGCCTGGAGTGTAGAGCGTGCCAACGTCCTGACTTTC.

This clone has a single count. CDR3 region: CASSLTGFNTEAFF. CDR3 sequence (DNA): TGCGCCAGCAGCTTGACAGGCTTCAACACTGAAGCTTTCTTT. The chain joins TRBV5-1 to TRBJ1-1; perhaps TRBD1 as D (5 bases). The CDR3 length is 14 residues. Germline V gene sequence: CDR1 SGHRS, CDR2 YFSETQ. The V end was cut by 1 base, the J end by 2 bases, with 9 bases between.

The V and J genes are TRBV5-6 and TRBJ1-4; the match to TRBD1 covers 9 bases. This CDR3 is 17 amino acids long. Germline lookup yields CDR1 SGHDT and CDR2 YYEEEE. J lost 0 bases, V lost 0 bases, and 3 bases had no gene match. The chain's CDR3 is CASSLVGQGTTNEKLFF. The CDR3 DNA sequence: TGTGCCAGCAGCTTGGTAGGACAGGGGACAACTAATGAAAAACTGTTTTTT.

The chain links TRBV7-9 to TRBJ1-4, with 7 bases lining up with TRBD1. V shed 5 bases, J shed 4 bases, and the junction held 7 bases outside the gene matches. There are 15 residues in the CDR3. Germline V gene sequence: CDR1 SEHNR, CDR2 FQNEAQ (reference sequence). Here the CDR3 reads CASSIPTGHNEKLFF. CDR3 nucleotides: TGTGCCAGCAGCATACCGACAGGGCATAATGAAAAACTGTTTTTT.

This clone was counted once. The chain carries TRBV6-6 and TRBJ2-1; no reliable D call. The V and J ends lost 1 base and 4 bases respectively, with 5 bases between them. This CDR3 is built from 13 residues. Germline CDR1 is MNHNY and CDR2 is SVGAGI (reference sequence). CDR3 bases: TGTGCCAGCAGTTACTATCAATACAATGAGCAGTTCTTC. Translating it yields CASSYYQYNEQFF.

This clone has a handful of counts. The chain employs TRBV6-5 and TRBJ1-6; no clear D. V lost 6 bases and J 8 bases, leaving 14 bases between the germline ends. This CDR3 has 14 amino acids. Germline-derived CDR1 and CDR2 are MNHEY and SVGAGI. The CDR3 bases are TGTGCCAGCAGCTCGCAGAAACACGATTCACCCCTCCACTTT. It specifies CASSSQKHDSPLHF.

The chain joins TRBV4-1 to TRBJ2-3; D not resolved. Germline V gives CDR1 MGHRA, CDR2 YSYEKL. CDR3 length equals 12 residues. The V end lost 4 bases, the J end lost 5 bases, and 7 bases lay between the germline ends. The CDR3 nucleotides are TGCGCCAGCAGCCTCCCTCGAGATACGCAGTATTTT. Protein sequence: CASSLPRDTQYF.

The chain joins TRBV19 to TRBJ1-3, with D unclear. Germline V gene lookup returns CDR1 LNHDA and CDR2 SQIVND (reference sequence). The germline V and J ends were trimmed by 8 bases and 2 bases, with 10 bases remaining between them. This CDR3 comprises 13 residues. The CDR3, as DNA: TGTGCCAGTGGGAGGTCTACTGGAAACACCATATATTTT. It encodes CASGRSTGNTIYF.

This chain connects TRBV28 to TRBJ1-2; D gene unclear. Germline assignment: CDR1 MDHEN and CDR2 SYDVKM. The V end lost 7 bases, the J end lost 3 bases, and 12 bases lay between the germline ends. This CDR3 has 13 residues. This CDR3 is CASTSQAHYGYTF. The CDR3 DNA reads as TGTGCCAGCACCAGCCAGGCACACTATGGCTACACCTTC.

The chain joins TRBV2 to TRBJ1-3; D may be TRBD1 (5 bases). Germline V gives CDR1 SNHLY, CDR2 FYNNEI. V was shortened by 4 bases and J by 4 bases, with 11 bases between the two germline ends. The CDR3 sequence is 14 residues long. CDR3 in DNA: TGTGCCAGCAGTGCTGGGACTGTAGGAAACACCATATATTTT. Protein: CASSAGTVGNTIYF.

The chain recombines TRBV9 with TRBJ2-1; possibly TRBD2 for D (6 bases). The length of the CDR3 is 18 residues. Germline V gene sequence: CDR1 SGDLS, CDR2 YYNGEE. V lost 0 bases and J lost 6, with 22 bases in between. CDR3 in DNA: TGTGCCAGCAGCGTAGATCAGAACTACGCTCCCGGGGGCAATGAGCAGTTCTTC. It encodes CASSVDQNYAPGGNEQFF. Drawing the rest from reference TRBV9 and TRBJ2-1, the complete variable domain is DSGVTQTPKHLITATGQRVTLRCSPRSGDLSVYWYQQSLDQGLQFLIQYYNGEERAKGNILERFSAQQFPDLHSELNLSSLELGDSALYFCASSVDQNYAPGGNEQFFGPGTRLTVL.

Only a few counts were recorded for this clone. This chain joins TRBV5-4 and TRBJ2-5; possibly TRBD2 for D (6 bases). This CDR3 comprises 14 residues. Germline V gene lookup returns CDR1 SGHNT and CDR2 YYREEE (reference sequence). V was pared by 9 bases and J by 1 base, with 16 bases between. DNA for the CDR3: TGTGCCACCGGGGGTAGGGGAGGCCAAGAGACCCAGTACTTC. Translating gives CATGGRGGQETQYF.

The V and J genes are TRBV7-8 and TRBJ2-1; 10 bases line up with TRBD2. The CDR3 is 19 residues long. Trimming took 0 bases from V and 0 from J; bases not matched to a gene: 8. Germline values: CDR1 SGHVS, CDR2 FQNEAQ. This CDR3 reads CASSLAPSGGVSSYNEQFF. The CDR3 DNA reads TGTGCCAGCAGCTTAGCCCCTAGCGGGGGAGTAAGCTCCTACAATGAGCAGTTCTTC.

The chain recombines TRBV7-6 with TRBJ1-5, with TRBD1 matching 9 bases. This CDR3 comprises 16 residues. Germline lookup yields CDR1 SGHVS and CDR2 FNYEAQ. V was clipped by 5 bases and J by 7 bases; unmatched bases: 12. The CDR3 loop reads CASSSETGGLGQPQHF. CDR3 bases: TGTGCCAGCAGCAGCGAGACAGGGGGGCTGGGACAGCCCCAGCATTTT.

V usage is TRBV29-1 and J usage is TRBJ2-3, with 7 bases identical to TRBD2. CDR3 length: 15 amino acids. Germline V gene sequence: CDR1 SQVTM, CDR2 ANQGSEA. After removal of 7 bases from V and 0 bases from J, the junction contained 10 bases not matched to a gene. The CDR3 region has the DNA TGCAGCGCCCGAACCGGGGGGTTAAGCACAGATACGCAGTATTTT. Its translation: CSARTGGLSTDTQYF.

The chain combines TRBV4-3 with TRBJ2-7, with 9 bases lining up with TRBD2. V lost 4 bases to trimming and J lost 2 bases; unmatched junction nucleotides: 9. In germline, CDR1 is LGHNA, CDR2 YSLEER. The CDR3 length is 16 residues. CDR3 DNA sequence: TGCGCCAGCAGCCCCCAACTAGCGGGTGACGCCTACGAGCAGTACTTC. It specifies CASSPQLAGDAYEQYF.

The chain links TRBV6-1 to TRBJ2-7, with 8 bases fitting TRBD1. Losses at the gene ends were 1 base for V and 2 bases for J; bases not matched to a gene: 7. Germline V gene lookup returns CDR1 MNHNS and CDR2 SASEGT. The CDR3 contains 16 residues. The CDR3 sequence is CASSEGTGMFAYEQYF. CDR3 coding DNA: TGTGCCAGCAGTGAAGGGACAGGGATGTTCGCCTACGAGCAGTACTTC.

This chain links TRBV6-5 with TRBJ1-5; a weak D match, TRBD1 (6 bases). CDR3 length: 12 amino acids. CDR1 and CDR2 from the germline V gene are MNHEY and SVGAGI. The ends were cut back, 6 bases at V and 5 bases at J, with 8 bases in the middle. CDR3 nucleotide sequence: TGTGCCAGCAGACAGGGTGATCAGCCCCAGCATTTT. Encoded protein: CASRQGDQPQHF.

The chain uses TRBV19 and TRBJ2-3; D possibly corresponds to TRBD2 (6 bases). Germline V gene data show CDR1 as LNHDA and CDR2 as SQIVND (reference sequence). Trimming removed 2 bases at V and 2 bases at J, with 11 bases between. The CDR3 is 15 amino acids. CDR3: CASSIRGLPTDTQYF. The CDR3 DNA is TGTGCCAGTAGTATACGAGGACTACCCACAGATACGCAGTATTTT.

This rearrangement joins TRBV19 to TRBJ2-7; 13 bases are a match to TRBD2. Germline CDR1 reads LNHDA; CDR2 reads SQIVND (reference sequence). The CDR3 runs 19 residues. The J segment lost 6 bases and the V segment lost 1 base, leaving 15 bases of the junction unmatched. The CDR3 DNA is TGTGCCAGTAGTATAGTGGGGGTGCGACTAGCGGGAGGATTTGGCGAGCAGTACTTC. Its protein is CASSIVGVRLAGGFGEQYF.

The CDR3 DNA sequence: TGTGCCAGCAGTTTTGCTAGATACAATGAGCAGTTCTTC. Translation: CASSFARYNEQFF. This chain connects TRBV27 to TRBJ2-1; D uncertain. CDR3 length equals 13 residues. Per germline, CDR1 MNHEY and CDR2 SMNVEV (reference sequence). Trimming took off 3 bases at V and 4 bases at J, with 7 bases between the two ends.

This chain uses TRBV5-8 with TRBJ2-1; TRBD2 agrees at 7 bases. V lost 2 bases and J lost 1; bases outside the gene matches: 6. Germline V gene data show CDR1 as SGHTS and CDR2 as YDEGEE. CDR3 size: 16 residues. CDR3 residues: CASSFRGVGSYNEQFF. In DNA, the CDR3 is TGTGCCAGCAGCTTTCGGGGGGTAGGGTCCTACAATGAGCAGTTCTTC.

This sequence joins TRBV27 and TRBJ2-5, with D possibly matching TRBD2 (5 bases). The end of the DNA is better explained by TRBJ2-7, so the J call may be wrong. CDR1 is MNHEY and CDR2 is SMNVEV in the germline V gene (reference sequence). The CDR3 contains 13 residues. CDR3 loop: CASSLLPGYEQYF. In DNA, the CDR3 is TGTGCCAGCAGTTTATTGCCGGGGTACGAGCAGTACTTC.

This clone was seen more than once but under ten times. This chain connects TRBV28 to TRBJ1-1, with D possibly TRBD1 on 5 matching bases. V was clipped by 6 bases and J by 6 bases, with 8 bases between them. This CDR3 contains 11 residues. Germline V gene sequence: CDR1 MDHEN, CDR2 SYDVKM. CDR3 nucleotides: TGTGCCAGCAGCATACAGGCTGAAGCTTTCTTT. Amino acid sequence: CASSIQAEAFF.

This chain links TRBV4-1 with TRBJ2-5; 9 bases agree with TRBD2. Trimming at V came to 2 bases and at J to 4 bases, leaving 8 bases not matched to a gene. The CDR3 runs to 16 residues. Germline lookup yields CDR1 MGHRA and CDR2 YSYEKL. In DNA, the CDR3 is TGCGCCAGCAGCCAAAGGGGCGCGGGAGGGGGAGAGACCCAGTACTTC. Amino acid sequence: CASSQRGAGGGETQYF.